Listed below are T cell receptor beta chains from one sample, sequenced in a study of CD8 T cells in Susac syndrome. TCRdb itself ran the immunoSEQ multiplex PCR reads through MiXCR, one entry per CDR3 protein. This sample has fewer than 200,000 distinct CDR3 sequences, with approximately 95% found just once. Sequencing was performed on CD8+ T cells from PBMCs. These receptors came from a human donor with multiple sclerosis. CDR3s include the opening cysteine and the closing phenylalanine or tryptophan. The D gene is left open where the match is weak. Expanded clones are given a class, and other clones once, few, many or no size at all.

DNA: TGTGCCAGCAGCTTTAGACCCCACTACGAGCAGTACTTC
CDR3: CASSFRPHYEQYF
size: -
D: -
V: TRBV7-9
J: TRBJ2-7

DNA: TGTGCCAGCGGTCAGGGGATTTACGAGCAGTACTTC
CDR3: CASGQGIYEQYF
size: -
D: -
V: TRBV7-9
J: TRBJ2-7

DNA: TGTGCCTGGAGTGAGGGACTAGCGGACGAGCAGTACTTC
CDR3: CAWSEGLADEQYF
size: -
D: TRBD2
V: TRBV30
J: TRBJ2-7

DNA: TGTGCCAGCAGCTTAGGTTCTGATGAGCAGTTCTTC
CDR3: CASSLGSDEQFF
size: -
D: -
V: TRBV5-1
J: TRBJ2-1

DNA: TGCGCCAGCAGCTCCAGCGGGGCCTACAATGAGCAGTTCTTC
CDR3: CASSSSGAYNEQFF
size: -
D: TRBD2
V: TRBV5-1
J: TRBJ2-1

DNA: TGTGCCAGCTCACCCAGGAGACAAGAGACCCAGTACTTC
CDR3: CASSPRRQETQYF
size: -
D: -
V: TRBV18
J: TRBJ2-5

DNA: TGTGCCAGCAGCCGCGGGGTAGGGGCGGCCAACGAGCAGTACTTC
CDR3: CASSRGVGAANEQYF
size: -
D: -
V: TRBV7-6
J: TRBJ2-7

DNA: TGTGCCAGCAGTGAATACGATATTGAAGCTTTCTTT
CDR3: CASSEYDIEAFF
size: -
D: -
V: TRBV25-1
J: TRBJ1-1

DNA: TGCAGCGTTGACGGTACGCTAGCGGGGTACAATGAGCAGTTCTTC
CDR3: CSVDGTLAGYNEQFF
size: -
D: TRBD2
V: TRBV29-1
J: TRBJ2-1

DNA: TGTGCCAGCAGCCCCACCCAGGGCACTGAAGCTTTCTTT
CDR3: CASSPTQGTEAFF
size: -
D: -
V: TRBV13
J: TRBJ1-1

DNA: TGCAGTGCTAGGGTTCATGGGGGGTTGCCACAAGAGACCCAGTACTTC
CDR3: CSARVHGGLPQETQYF
size: -
D: -
V: TRBV20-1
J: TRBJ2-5

DNA: TGCAGTGCTAGGCCCATCATCGAAGCTTTCTTT
CDR3: CSARPIIEAFF
size: -
D: -
V: TRBV20-1
J: TRBJ1-1

DNA: TGTGCCACCAGTGATTTCGGTGGTGGCTACACCTTC
CDR3: CATSDFGGGYTF
size: -
D: -
V: TRBV24-1
J: TRBJ1-2

DNA: TGTGCCAGCAGGAGGGCTACGGGGAACATTCAGTACTTC
CDR3: CASRRATGNIQYF
size: -
D: -
V: TRBV28
J: TRBJ2-4

DNA: TGTGCCAGCAGCCGGGGACCGGCGAGCTATGGCTACACCTTC
CDR3: CASSRGPASYGYTF
size: -
D: -
V: TRBV12-3/TRBV12-4
J: TRBJ1-2

DNA: TGTGCCAGCAGTTCAGTGGATTCCTACAATGAGCAGTTCTTC
CDR3: CASSSVDSYNEQFF
size: -
D: -
V: TRBV6-6
J: TRBJ2-1

DNA: TGTGCCAGCAGCTTTGCTGTCTACGAGCAGTACTTC
CDR3: CASSFAVYEQYF
size: -
D: -
V: TRBV7-9
J: TRBJ2-7

DNA: TGTGCCAGCAGCTTAGCAGGGACCCACGAGCAGTACTTC
CDR3: CASSLAGTHEQYF
size: -
D: -
V: TRBV7-6
J: TRBJ2-7

DNA: TGTGCCAGCAGACGGGGGACAGGGAACGAGCAGTACTTC
CDR3: CASRRGTGNEQYF
size: -
D: TRBD1
V: TRBV27
J: TRBJ2-7

DNA: TGCAGCGTTGCAAGGCCGAACACCGGGGAGCTGTTTTTT
CDR3: CSVARPNTGELFF
size: few
D: -
V: TRBV29-1
J: TRBJ2-2

DNA: TGCGCCAGCAGCTTTCGGGGAGATGAGCAGTTCTTC
CDR3: CASSFRGDEQFF
size: -
D: -
V: TRBV5-1
J: TRBJ2-1

DNA: TGTGCCAGCAGTTTCCCCAGGGGTGACGGCTACACCTTC
CDR3: CASSFPRGDGYTF
size: -
D: -
V: TRBV28
J: TRBJ1-2

DNA: TGTGCCAGCAGTTACTTCCCTTGGACAGGGGATCATTCACCCCTCCACTTT
CDR3: CASSYFPWTGDHSPLHF
size: -
D: TRBD1
V: TRBV6-5
J: TRBJ1-6

DNA: TGTGCCAGCAGTTTAGGGCTAGCGGAAGAGACCCAGTACTTC
CDR3: CASSLGLAEETQYF
size: -
D: TRBD2
V: TRBV12-3/TRBV12-4
J: TRBJ2-5

DNA: TGTGCCACCAGCAGAGATGGCCGTTCCTACGAGCAGTACTTC
CDR3: CATSRDGRSYEQYF
size: once
D: -
V: TRBV15
J: TRBJ2-7

DNA: TGTGCCAGCAGCTTAGTCCAGGGGGAACCCTACGAGCAGTACTTC
CDR3: CASSLVQGEPYEQYF
size: -
D: TRBD1
V: TRBV7-2
J: TRBJ2-7

DNA: TGCAGCGTTGGGTACCGGGAGGGCCCCTACAATGAGCAGTTCTTC
CDR3: CSVGYREGPYNEQFF
size: once
D: TRBD2
V: TRBV29-1
J: TRBJ2-1

DNA: TGCGCCAGCAGCTTGGGTGCGGGAGGGCCTGGCAATGAGCAGTTCTTC
CDR3: CASSLGAGGPGNEQFF
size: -
D: TRBD2
V: TRBV5-1
J: TRBJ2-1

DNA: TGCAGTGCTAGAGATTCTAGCGGGACTTTCCCAGATACGCAGTATTTT
CDR3: CSARDSSGTFPDTQYF
size: -
D: TRBD2
V: TRBV20-1
J: TRBJ2-3

DNA: TGTGCCAGCAGCCAACAGGGGGCTCCCTCCTACGAGCAGTACTTC
CDR3: CASSQQGAPSYEQYF
size: -
D: TRBD1
V: TRBV7-3
J: TRBJ2-7

DNA: TGTGCCAGCAGTTTTTCGGGCTCTAGCACAGATACGCAGTATTTT
CDR3: CASSFSGSSTDTQYF
size: -
D: -
V: TRBV28
J: TRBJ2-3

DNA: TGTGCCAGCAGTGGTGCTAGCCGGGAGCTGTTTTTT
CDR3: CASSGASRELFF
size: -
D: -
V: TRBV6-5
J: TRBJ2-2

DNA: TGCAGTGCCGCGAATAGGGACTACTCCTACGAGCAGTACTTC
CDR3: CSAANRDYSYEQYF
size: -
D: TRBD2
V: TRBV20-1
J: TRBJ2-7

DNA: TGCGCCAGCAGCTTGGGGGACTCATCGCAGGAGCAGTTCTTC
CDR3: CASSLGDSSQEQFF
size: -
D: -
V: TRBV5-1
J: TRBJ2-1

DNA: TGCAGTGCTAGAGATTTAGTGTATAGCAATCAGCCCCAGCATTTT
CDR3: CSARDLVYSNQPQHF
size: -
D: -
V: TRBV20-1
J: TRBJ1-5

DNA: TGCAGTGCTAGAGATCACTTCCACTCGCAGTTCTTC
CDR3: CSARDHFHSQFF
size: -
D: -
V: TRBV20-1
J: TRBJ2-1

DNA: TGTGCCAGCAGTTTAGGGGGTCAAAGCTCCTACAATGAGCAGTTCTTC
CDR3: CASSLGGQSSYNEQFF
size: -
D: -
V: TRBV28
J: TRBJ2-1

DNA: TGTGCCAGCAGCCAAGGGCTTGGGGCCGGCTATGGCTACACCTTC
CDR3: CASSQGLGAGYGYTF
size: once
D: -
V: TRBV3-1
J: TRBJ1-2

DNA: TGTGCCTGGAGTGCCCTCCGGGATGGCTACACCTTC
CDR3: CAWSALRDGYTF
size: -
D: -
V: TRBV30
J: TRBJ1-2

DNA: TGTGCCAGCAGCTTGGGGAAGGGACAGTACTACGAGCAGTACTTC
CDR3: CASSLGKGQYYEQYF
size: -
D: TRBD1
V: TRBV5-6
J: TRBJ2-7

DNA: TGTGCCAGCAGTTTAGTGTCTGGGGAGGGTTACGAGCAGTACTTC
CDR3: CASSLVSGEGYEQYF
size: once
D: TRBD2
V: TRBV12-3/TRBV12-4
J: TRBJ2-7

DNA: TGTGCCAGCAGGAAACCCGAAGGGGGGTTGAGCTATGGCTACACCTTC
CDR3: CASRKPEGGLSYGYTF
size: -
D: -
V: TRBV2
J: TRBJ1-2

DNA: TGTGCCAGCAGTGATAGGGAGGGACTCGTACGGGAGACCCAGTACTTC
CDR3: CASSDREGLVRETQYF
size: -
D: TRBD2
V: TRBV6-1
J: TRBJ2-5

DNA: TGTGCCAGCAGTGAAGGGACTAGCGGGGGGGCCGTACAGTACTTC
CDR3: CASSEGTSGGAVQYF
size: -
D: TRBD2
V: TRBV25-1
J: TRBJ2-5

DNA: TGCGCCAGCAGCCAAGTCGGGAGGAGCTCCTACAATGAGCAGTTCTTC
CDR3: CASSQVGRSSYNEQFF
size: -
D: TRBD2
V: TRBV4-1
J: TRBJ2-1

DNA: TGTGCCAGCAGCCAGGGGGCGGACATTCAGTACTTC
CDR3: CASSQGADIQYF
size: once
D: -
V: TRBV16
J: TRBJ2-4